The entry below gives a single T cell receptor (beta chain) sequence along with its context. The antigen remains unidentified. TCRdb reanalysed the RT-PCR reads using MiXCR and keeps one entry per CDR3 protein. This sample has more than 450,000 distinct CDR3 sequences, with approximately 12% found just once. These data come from a study of response to subunit inactivated influenza vaccine. The length of the CDR3 is 14 residues. V gave up 3 bases and J gave up 5 bases, with 14 bases separating them. CDR1 and CDR2 (germline): LGHNA, YSLEER. Study-wide points: Every seasonal influenza vaccination brings in few new T cells, the authors suggested.

The clonotype originates from a man over 45 who received an inactivated influenza vaccine. The chain recombines TRBV4-3 with TRBJ2-7; the D is unclear. The sequences come from PBMCs from blood, collected on the day of vaccination. The CDR3 spells CASSHIPGADEQYF. The CDR3, as DNA: TGCGCCAGCAGCCATATCCCCGGCGCTGACGAGCAGTACTTC.